This T cell receptor (beta chain) stems from a study of T cells in Graves' hyperthyroidism and ophthalmopathy. Hyperthyroidism patients were newly diagnosed, had disease duration under 2 months, and were aged 18 to 65 years. CDR1 and CDR2 from the germline V gene are LNHNV and YYDKDF (reference sequence). The CDR3 contains 15 residues. The V and J ends lost 0 bases and 0 bases respectively, with 9 bases between them. RNA transcripts yielded amplified TCR beta CDR3 regions. A set of HTBI primers served as the primers for a first-round RT-PCR of the TCR CDR3. From the multiplex PCR reads, TCRdb called clonotypes with MiXCR, one entry per CDR3 protein. The sample holds just over 550,000 distinct CDR3 sequences; 46% are singletons and the top ten take 8% to 8.5%.

The receptor was derived from a woman younger than 35 with Graves' hyperthyroidism. The sequencing sample was made of peripheral blood or thyroid tissue (not recorded which). The gene calls are TRBV15 and TRBJ2-7, with D unclear. This chain's CDR3 is CATSREARSSYEQYF. Written as DNA, the CDR3 is TGTGCCACCAGCAGAGAGGCACGCAGCTCCTACGAGCAGTACTTC.